The next 15 T cell receptor beta chains were all read from a single sample in a study of PD-1 blockade in classical Hodgkin lymphoma. Time point given: cycle 4 day 1 (C4D1), after five to seven weeks of nivolumab. Following autologous stem cell transplantation, relapse occurred in every patient, and exposure to brentuximab vedotin varied. Assay used: immunoSEQ multiplex PCR; TCRdb lists only in-frame clones, some missing. Altogether tens of thousands of clones are present, 90% being singletons, with the ten largest covering about 2.9%. This material consisted of peripheral blood mononuclear cells (PBMCs), taken before the fourth cycle of nivolumab. All receptors derive from a human donor with classical Hodgkin lymphoma.

Only one count was recorded for this clone. The rearrangement links TRBV7-2 to TRBJ1-5; D ambiguous. The ends were cut back, 0 bases at V and 0 bases at J, with 6 bases in the middle. Germline assignment: CDR1 SGHTA and CDR2 FQGNSA. The length of the CDR3 is 15 residues. CDR3 in DNA: TGTGCCAGCAGCTTAGCGCTGGGTAGCAATCAGCCCCAGCATTTT. Translating it yields CASSLALGSNQPQHF.

The rearrangement uses TRBV2 and TRBJ2-5; TRBD2 matches at 8 bases. V was clipped by 6 bases and J by 5 bases; unmatched bases: 14. The CDR3 contains 16 residues. Germline CDR1 SNHLY, CDR2 FYNNEI. CDR3 coding DNA: TGTGCCAGCAGCCTGAGGACTAGCCGCCTGGGGGAGACCCAGTACTTC. Its protein product is CASSLRTSRLGETQYF.

This chain joins TRBV7-9 and TRBJ2-3; 10 nucleotides line up with TRBD2. The CDR3 consists of 16 residues. Germline V gene lookup returns CDR1 SEHNR and CDR2 FQNEAQ (reference sequence). J lost 2 bases, V lost 6 bases, and 8 bases had no gene match. The CDR3 nucleotides read TGTGCCAGCAGTGCGACCGGACTAGCGGACACAGATACGCAGTATTTT. Its translation: CASSATGLADTDTQYF.

The chain couples TRBV28 to TRBJ1-5; D may be TRBD1 (5 bases). Germline V gene data show CDR1 as MDHEN and CDR2 as SYDVKM. V shed 7 bases and J shed 6 bases, with 10 bases lying between them. This CDR3 has 12 amino acids. CDR3 in amino acids: CASTPGGQPQHF. The CDR3 coding sequence is TGTGCCAGCACCCCCGGGGGTCAGCCCCAGCATTTT.

The rearrangement joins TRBV19 to TRBJ2-6; D not resolved. The CDR3 is 15 amino acids. The germline V gene encodes CDR1 LNHDA and CDR2 SQIVND (reference sequence). V lost 2 bases and J 0 bases, leaving 5 bases between the germline ends. CDR3 nucleotide sequence: TGTGCCAGTAGTATATCGAGCTCTGGGGCCAACGTCCTGACTTTC. It encodes CASSISSSGANVLTF.

The chain is built from TRBV6-6 and TRBJ2-1; 8 positions agree with TRBD2. The CDR3 extends over 15 amino acids. Per germline, CDR1 MNHNY and CDR2 SVGAGI (reference sequence). V lost 6 bases and J lost 0; bases outside the gene matches: 4. CDR3 in amino acids: CASRIAGSSYNEQFF. The CDR3 DNA sequence: TGTGCCAGCAGAATAGCGGGAAGCTCCTACAATGAGCAGTTCTTC.

The chain combines TRBV19 with TRBJ2-2, with D unclear. Germline V CDR1 and CDR2: LNHDA, SQIVND (reference sequence). Trimming stripped 3 bases from V and 2 bases from J, with 7 bases between. The CDR3 is 14 amino acids. CDR3 amino acids: CASSIWTNTGELFF. CDR3 nucleotides: TGTGCCAGTAGTATTTGGACCAACACCGGGGAGCTGTTTTTT.

The rearrangement joins TRBV7-2 to TRBJ2-7, with 7 nucleotides matching TRBD2. V was clipped by 3 bases and J by 1 base; unmatched bases: 3. Germline lookup yields CDR1 SGHTA and CDR2 FQGNSA. This CDR3 spans 14 amino acids. The CDR3 region is CASSFGGGSYEQYF. The CDR3 DNA sequence: TGTGCCAGCAGCTTTGGCGGGGGTTCCTACGAGCAGTACTTC.

The J gene is TRBJ1-3, the V gene TRBV28; tentative D call: TRBD1 (6 bases). Trimming pared 3 bases from V and 2 bases from J, leaving 8 bases between. The CDR3 has 14 amino acids. Germline CDR1 MDHEN, CDR2 SYDVKM. CDR3 DNA sequence: TGTGCCAGCAGTTTGGCAGGGGCTGGAAACACCATATATTTT. Residues: CASSLAGAGNTIYF.

The V and J genes are TRBV9 and TRBJ2-3; D remains ambiguous. The CDR3 covers 12 residues. Looked up from germline, CDR1 is SGDLS and CDR2 is YYNGEE. The V gene lost 3 bases and the J gene lost 5 bases, with 7 bases spanning the gap. CDR3 sequence: CASSGGIDTQYF. CDR3 bases: TGTGCCAGCAGCGGAGGTATAGATACGCAGTATTTT. The entire variable domain, with the rest obtained from reference TRBV9 and TRBJ2-3, is as follows: DSGVTQTPKHLITATGQRVTLRCSPRSGDLSVYWYQQSLDQGLQFLIQYYNGEERAKGNILERFSAQQFPDLHSELNLSSLELGDSALYFCASSGGIDTQYFGPGTRLTVL.

The chain uses TRBV6-4 and TRBJ2-1; 7 bases agree with TRBD1. V trimming: 0 bases; J trimming: 4 bases; junction bases outside the gene matches: 3. CDR1 is MRHNA and CDR2 is SNTAGT in the germline V gene. This CDR3 spans 15 amino acids. DNA for the CDR3: TGTGCCAGCAGTGACTCGACGGGACAGTACAATGAGCAGTTCTTC. Translated, it gives CASSDSTGQYNEQFF.

The chain couples TRBV6-6 to TRBJ2-7; either TRBD1 or TRBD2 may supply D (5 bases each). Germline V CDR1 and CDR2: MNHNY, SVGAGI (reference sequence). V was clipped by 5 bases and J by 3 bases, with 14 bases between them. CDR3 length equals 14 residues. CDR3 DNA: TGTGCCAGCAGTAAGCGGACATACGGCTACGAGCAGTACTTC. Translating gives CASSKRTYGYEQYF.

V and J are TRBV6-6 and TRBJ2-5, with unresolved D. Trimming stripped 8 bases from V and 4 bases from J, with 17 bases between. The length of the CDR3 is 14 residues. CDR1 and CDR2 (germline): MNHNY, SVGAGI (reference sequence). The CDR3 coding sequence is TGTGCCAGCGCGATTAAGGAGCCGCCAGAGACCCAGTACTTC. It yields the protein CASAIKEPPETQYF.

CDR3 DNA sequence: TGTGCCAGCTCACCAGTACAGGGGAACACTGAAGCTTTCTTT. This gives the protein CASSPVQGNTEAFF. The chain joins TRBV18 to TRBJ1-1; tentative D call: TRBD1 (6 bases). V lost 2 bases to trimming and J lost 1 base, with 8 bases between them. Germline values: CDR1 KGHSH, CDR2 LQKENI. This CDR3 comprises 14 residues.

This chain connects TRBV2 to TRBJ2-7, with D tentatively TRBD2 (5 bases). The CDR3 runs 15 residues. Germline lookup yields CDR1 SNHLY and CDR2 FYNNEI. V was shortened by 3 bases and J by 2 bases, with 14 bases between the two germline ends. CDR3 amino acids: CASSESVGGPYEQYF. CDR3 bases: TGTGCCAGCAGTGAGTCTGTTGGAGGTCCCTACGAGCAGTACTTC.